This TCR beta chain was profiled in a study of vaccination and CD4 T cells after COVID-19. Cultured CD4+ T cells had their DNA profiled by the Oncomine TCR Beta short-read assay. MiXCR, applied by TCRdb to the PCR reads, yields one record per CDR3 protein. The table lists roughly 16,000 distinct CDR3 sequences, roughly half of them singletons. Whole-study findings and limits: Relatively few convalescent patients were studied, without early post-infection timepoints.

The germline V gene has CDR1 GTSNPN and CDR2 SVGIG (reference sequence). The junction had 1 base not matched to a gene; V was cut back by 0 bases and J by 2 bases. This CDR3 contains 15 residues. As to this clonotype: The antigen is undetermined.

Sample treatment: approximately 10-day PBMC culture with coronavirus spike peptide pools or control peptides (ViraFEST assay). Under the ViraFEST approach, antigen-specific T cells were expanded with peptide pools and TCRs subsequently sequenced. The origin of this receptor is a human donor who had recovered from COVID-19. This sequence joins TRBV30 and TRBJ2-6; the match to TRBD1 covers 7 bases. Sequencing used CD4+ T cells from blood, cultured in vitro. The CDR3 DNA follows: TGTGCCTGGAGTGTTGGACAGGCTGGGGCCAACGTCCTGACTTTC. This sequence encodes CAWSVGQAGANVLTF.